The 19 T cell receptor beta chains below come from one sample, sequenced in a study of OX40 agonist ivuxolimab in advanced cancers. Receptors were amplified or captured by the immunoSEQ multiplex PCR assay. This is the immuneACCESS table as TCRdb keeps it, with only in-frame sequences that have V and J called. A part of the clones is gone; compared with another copy, unresolved V genes explain less than half, and the rest is unexplained. This sample gives 16,000 or so clones in total; approximately 86% of them show up just once. In total, the top ten clones hold roughly 3.9% of the sample. The sample was CD4+ or CD8+ T cells sorted from blood, taken in a trial of the OX40 agonist ivuxolimab. The receptor set was obtained from an adult with an advanced solid tumor such as melanoma, head and neck, liver or kidney cancer.

This clone was counted only a few times. V gene TRBV28 combines with J gene TRBJ2-3; 13 bases are shared with TRBD2. Germline V gene sequence: CDR1 MDHEN, CDR2 SYDVKM. The CDR3 runs 18 residues. V lost 6 bases and J lost 1; bases outside the gene matches: 10. The CDR3 loop reads CASSRTSGRVGGTDTQYF. CDR3 DNA sequence: TGTGCCAGCAGCCGGACTAGCGGGAGAGTAGGGGGCACAGATACGCAGTATTTT.

The chain recombines TRBV14 with TRBJ1-1, with a possible D match to TRBD1 (6 bases). Per germline, CDR1 SGHDN and CDR2 FVKESK. This CDR3 is built from 15 residues. V gave up 4 bases and J gave up 2 bases, with 14 bases separating them. The CDR3 reads CASSLPGHQNTEAFF. The CDR3, as DNA: TGTGCCAGCAGCCTTCCGGGACACCAAAACACTGAAGCTTTCTTT.

The chain has TRBV20-1 and TRBJ1-6; no definite D call. The ends were cut back, 6 bases at V and 14 bases at J, with 14 bases in the middle. Germline CDR1 reads DFQATT; CDR2 reads SNEGSKA (reference sequence). CDR3 length equals 11 residues. For the CDR3, the DNA is TGCAGTGCCTACGACCCCGGCACCCTCCACTTT. This translates into CSAYDPGTLHF.

The chain employs TRBV2 and TRBJ1-1; 8 nucleotides match TRBD1. The V segment lost 3 bases and the J segment 1 base; nucleotides outside the gene matches: 1. CDR3 size: 14 residues. From germline, CDR1 is SNHLY and CDR2 FYNNEI. Here the CDR3 reads CASSDGQGNTEAFF. The CDR3 DNA reads TGTGCCAGCAGTGATGGACAGGGGAACACTGAAGCTTTCTTT.

The V call is TRBV6-1, the J call TRBJ1-1, with D perhaps matching TRBD1 (6 bases). The V gene lost 6 bases and the J gene lost 3 bases, with 11 bases spanning the gap. The CDR3 spans 13 residues. CDR1 is MNHNS and CDR2 is SASEGT in the germline V gene. The CDR3 sequence is CASSRQEDTEAFF. The CDR3 DNA reads TGTGCCAGCAGCCGACAGGAAGACACTGAAGCTTTCTTT.

V is TRBV7-2 and J is TRBJ2-1, with TRBD2 matching over 9 bases. The CDR3 has 18 residues. In germline, CDR1 is SGHTA, CDR2 FQGNSA. The V gene end was trimmed by 5 bases and the J gene end by 1 base; junction bases not matched to a gene: 12. CDR3 in amino acids: CASSRRGSGSVSYNEQFF. CDR3 coding DNA: TGTGCCAGCAGCCGGAGGGGTAGCGGGAGTGTTTCCTACAATGAGCAGTTCTTC.

V and J are TRBV27 and TRBJ2-7; D is possibly TRBD1 (5 bases). Germline V gene lookup returns CDR1 MNHEY and CDR2 SMNVEV (reference sequence). With 0 bases removed from V and 2 bases from J, the gap between germline ends came to 14 bases. The CDR3 is 16 amino acids. The DNA for the CDR3 is TGTGCCAGCAGTTTATCGGGGCAGGTTGTGGCCTACGAGCAGTACTTC. Translating it yields CASSLSGQVVAYEQYF.

This chain uses TRBV19 with TRBJ2-3; D unclear. The CDR3 runs 14 residues. Germline V gives CDR1 LNHDA, CDR2 SQIVND (reference sequence). The V gene lost 7 bases and the J gene lost 0 bases, with 11 bases spanning the gap. The CDR3, as DNA: TGTGCCAGTATGTCGGCCTATAGCACAGATACGCAGTATTTT. It encodes CASMSAYSTDTQYF.

This chain connects TRBV5-4 to TRBJ2-1; TRBD2 matches 10 bases. The CDR3 is 16 amino acids. Trimming at V came to 4 bases and at J to 4 bases, leaving 8 bases not matched to a gene. Germline loops: CDR1 SGHNT, CDR2 YYREEE (reference sequence). The CDR3 spells CASSIPTSGSYNEQFF. CDR3 nucleotides: TGTGCCAGCAGCATCCCGACTAGCGGGTCATACAATGAGCAGTTCTTC.

The V call is TRBV7-8, the J call TRBJ2-3, with TRBD2 identical over 10 bases. The CDR3 spans 17 residues. Germline V gene lookup returns CDR1 SGHVS and CDR2 FQNEAQ. Germline trimming cut 5 bases from V and 3 bases from J; bases unmatched to any gene: 11. The CDR3 bases are TGTGCCAGCAGCGGCAGGCCTAGCGGGAGTTTTACAGATACGCAGTATTTT. Residues: CASSGRPSGSFTDTQYF.

The chain uses TRBV5-1 and TRBJ2-3; D not certain. Germline lookup yields CDR1 SGHRS and CDR2 YFSETQ. The CDR3 spans 14 residues. V was shortened by 0 bases and J by 0 bases, with 5 bases between the two germline ends. CDR3 amino acids: CASSLDGSTDTQYF. In DNA, the CDR3 is TGCGCCAGCAGCTTGGACGGGAGCACAGATACGCAGTATTTT.

J is TRBJ2-7 and V is TRBV5-1, with D uncertain. This CDR3 is built from 13 residues. Germline V gene data show CDR1 as SGHRS and CDR2 as YFSETQ. Trimming pared 0 bases from V and 6 bases from J, leaving 10 bases between. The DNA for the CDR3 is TGCGCCAGCAGCTTGGGACTTAAGGTCGAGCAGTACTTC. Protein sequence: CASSLGLKVEQYF.

CDR3 sequence (DNA): TGTGCCAGCAGCAAAGAGGTTGGGCTAGCGGGAGCTCAGTACGAGCAGTACTTC. This translates into CASSKEVGLAGAQYEQYF. The chain has TRBV21-1 and TRBJ2-7; TRBD2 reflects the table's D call only, with no check against the DNA. TRBV21-1 counts as a pseudogene. The CDR3 covers 18 residues.

This sequence joins TRBV19 and TRBJ2-7, with 11 bases fitting TRBD2. The trim removed 1 base at V and 0 bases at J, leaving 2 bases unmatched. The germline V gene encodes CDR1 LNHDA and CDR2 SQIVND (reference sequence). The CDR3 length is 16 residues. The CDR3 DNA is TGTGCCAGTAGTATAGCCGGGACTAGCGGCTCCTACGAGCAGTACTTC. Residues: CASSIAGTSGSYEQYF.

The rearrangement links TRBV9 to TRBJ2-7, with D tentatively TRBD1 or TRBD2 (5 bases each). This CDR3 has 15 amino acids. V lost 3 bases to trimming and J lost 2 bases, with 15 bases between them. Germline V gene sequence: CDR1 SGDLS, CDR2 YYNGEE. The DNA of the CDR3 is TGTGCCAGCAGCGGCCGGGACCCCGGGGCCTACGAGCAGTACTTC. It yields the protein CASSGRDPGAYEQYF.

The chain recombines TRBV6-1 with TRBJ2-7; 10 bases are shared with TRBD2. Germline lookup yields CDR1 MNHNS and CDR2 SASEGT. The CDR3 is 15 residues long. Trimming at V came to 6 bases and at J to 3 bases, leaving 8 bases not matched to a gene. The CDR3 here is CASSTSGNTNYEQYF. CDR3 nucleotides: TGTGCCAGCAGCACTAGCGGGAACACCAACTACGAGCAGTACTTC.

This clone was recorded once. The chain joins TRBV19 to TRBJ2-2; D is unclear. The CDR3 is made up of 15 amino acids. V was cut by 4 bases and J by 1 base, with 10 bases left in between. The germline V gene has CDR1 LNHDA and CDR2 SQIVND (reference sequence). CDR3 bases: TGTGCCAGTAGTAATCGACGAGAGAACACCGGGGAGCTGTTTTTT. Amino acids: CASSNRRENTGELFF.

This clone was counted a few times. The V gene is TRBV27, the J gene TRBJ2-7; D possibly corresponds to TRBD2 (6 bases). Trimming left V 7 bases short and J 3 bases short, with 13 bases between. The CDR3 length is 13 residues. Germline V lookup: CDR1 MNHEY, CDR2 SMNVEV (reference sequence). CDR3 residues: CASTPRGGYEQYF. The CDR3 region has the DNA TGTGCCAGCACCCCCCGGGGAGGCTACGAGCAGTACTTC.

The chain has TRBV7-9 and TRBJ2-7, with no clear D. Trimming left V 6 bases short and J 2 bases short, with 17 bases between. In germline, CDR1 is SEHNR, CDR2 FQNEAQ (reference sequence). The CDR3 consists of 15 residues. The CDR3, as DNA: TGTGCCAGCAGTAATTTAGCAACCCTCCCCTACGAGCAGTACTTC. Translated: CASSNLATLPYEQYF.